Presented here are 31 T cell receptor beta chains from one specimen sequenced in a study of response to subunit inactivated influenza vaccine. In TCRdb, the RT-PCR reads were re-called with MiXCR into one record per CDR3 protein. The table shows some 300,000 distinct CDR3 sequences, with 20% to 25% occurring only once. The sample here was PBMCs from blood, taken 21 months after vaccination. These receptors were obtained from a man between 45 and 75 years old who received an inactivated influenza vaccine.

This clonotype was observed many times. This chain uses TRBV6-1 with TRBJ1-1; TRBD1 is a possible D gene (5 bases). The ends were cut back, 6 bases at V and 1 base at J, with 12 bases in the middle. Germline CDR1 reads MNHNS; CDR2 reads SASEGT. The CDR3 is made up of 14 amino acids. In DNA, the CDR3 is TGTGCCAGCAGCCCAGGGCTCAGGAACACTGAAGCTTTCTTT. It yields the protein CASSPGLRNTEAFF.

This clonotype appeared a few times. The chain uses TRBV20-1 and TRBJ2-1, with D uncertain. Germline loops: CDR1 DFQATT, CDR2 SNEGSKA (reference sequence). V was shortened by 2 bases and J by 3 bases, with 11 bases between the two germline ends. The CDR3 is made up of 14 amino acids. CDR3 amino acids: CSARPRPDYNEQFF. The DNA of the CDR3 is TGCAGTGCTAGACCACGCCCGGACTACAATGAGCAGTTCTTC.

The CDR3 region is CASSLFSTLHF. Here the CDR3 DNA reads TGTGCCAGCAGCCTTTTCTCAACCCTCCACTTT. V and J are TRBV7-2 and TRBJ1-6; no firm D call. This CDR3 is built from 11 residues. With 5 bases removed from V and 14 bases from J, the gap between germline ends came to 10 bases. CDR1 SGHTA and CDR2 FQGNSA come from the germline V gene.

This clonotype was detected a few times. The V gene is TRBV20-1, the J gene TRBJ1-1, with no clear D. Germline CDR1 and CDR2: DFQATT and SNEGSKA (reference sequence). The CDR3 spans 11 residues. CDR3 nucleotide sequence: TGCTCCCGGGCGGCGAACACTGAAGCTTTCTTT. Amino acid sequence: CSRAANTEAFF.

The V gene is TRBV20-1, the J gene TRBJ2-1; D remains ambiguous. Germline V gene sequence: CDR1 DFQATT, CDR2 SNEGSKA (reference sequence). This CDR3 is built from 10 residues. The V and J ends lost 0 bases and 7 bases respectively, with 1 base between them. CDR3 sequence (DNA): TGCAGTGCTAGAGAGAATGAGCAGTTCTTC. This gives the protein CSARENEQFF.

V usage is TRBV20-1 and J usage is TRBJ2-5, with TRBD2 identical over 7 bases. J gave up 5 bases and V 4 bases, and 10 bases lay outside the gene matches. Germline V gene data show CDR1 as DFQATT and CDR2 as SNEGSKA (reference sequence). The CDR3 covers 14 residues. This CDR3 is CSANLGGGVETQYF. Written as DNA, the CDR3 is TGCAGTGCTAATCTTGGCGGGGGAGTGGAGACCCAGTACTTC.

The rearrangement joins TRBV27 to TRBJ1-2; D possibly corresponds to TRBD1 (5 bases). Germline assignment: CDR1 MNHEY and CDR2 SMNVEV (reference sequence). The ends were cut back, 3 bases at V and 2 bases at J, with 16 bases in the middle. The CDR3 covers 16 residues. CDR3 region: CASSLRKGTENYGYTF. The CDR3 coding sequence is TGTGCCAGCAGTTTGAGGAAGGGGACTGAAAACTATGGCTACACCTTC.

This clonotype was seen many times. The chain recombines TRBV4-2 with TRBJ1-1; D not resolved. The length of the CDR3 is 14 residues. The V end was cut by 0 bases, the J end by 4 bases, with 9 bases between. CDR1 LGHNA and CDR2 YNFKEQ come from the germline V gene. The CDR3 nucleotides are TGTGCCAGCAGCCAAGATCGGCGGTTCACTGAAGCTTTCTTT. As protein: CASSQDRRFTEAFF.

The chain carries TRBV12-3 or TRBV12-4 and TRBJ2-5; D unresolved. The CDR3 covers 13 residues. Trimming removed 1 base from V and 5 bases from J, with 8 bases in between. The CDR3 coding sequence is TGTGCCAGCAGTTTAGGGGGATCGGAGACCCAGTACTTC. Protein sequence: CASSLGGSETQYF.

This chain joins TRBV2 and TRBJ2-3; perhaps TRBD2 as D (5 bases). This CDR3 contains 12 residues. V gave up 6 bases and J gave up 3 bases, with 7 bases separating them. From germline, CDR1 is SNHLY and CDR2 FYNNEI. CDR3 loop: CASSGITDTQYF. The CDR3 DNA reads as TGTGCCAGCAGCGGGATTACAGATACGCAGTATTTT.

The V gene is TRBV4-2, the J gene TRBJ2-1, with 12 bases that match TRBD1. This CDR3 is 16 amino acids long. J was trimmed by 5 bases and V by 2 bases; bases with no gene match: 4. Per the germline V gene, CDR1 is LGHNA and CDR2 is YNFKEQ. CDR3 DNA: TGTGCCAGCAGCCAAATGGGACAGGGGGCAAACAATGAGCAGTTCTTC. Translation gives CASSQMGQGANNEQFF.

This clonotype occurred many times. Written as DNA, the CDR3 is TGTGCCAGCAGGCCCGGACAGTTTGATCAGCCCCAGCATTTT. It translates to CASRPGQFDQPQHF. The chain carries TRBV28 and TRBJ1-5, with D possibly TRBD1 on 6 matching bases. The germline gives CDR1 MDHEN, CDR2 SYDVKM. The germline V and J ends were trimmed by 6 bases and 5 bases, with 14 bases remaining between them. The CDR3 sequence is 14 residues long.

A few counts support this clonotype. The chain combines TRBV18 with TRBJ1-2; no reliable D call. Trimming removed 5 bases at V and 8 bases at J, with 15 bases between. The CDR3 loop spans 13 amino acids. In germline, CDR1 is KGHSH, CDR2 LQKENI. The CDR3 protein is CASSTSFGEGYTF. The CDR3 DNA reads TGTGCCAGCTCAACCTCTTTCGGTGAGGGCTACACCTTC.

This CDR3 is CASSLVGLALQETQYF. CDR3 in DNA: TGTGCCAGCAGCTTAGTAGGACTAGCACTCCAAGAGACCCAGTACTTC. This chain joins TRBV7-8 and TRBJ2-5, with 8 nucleotides matching TRBD2. Germline CDR1 SGHVS, CDR2 FQNEAQ. J gave up 1 base and V 1 base, and 5 bases lay outside the gene matches. The CDR3 extends over 16 amino acids.

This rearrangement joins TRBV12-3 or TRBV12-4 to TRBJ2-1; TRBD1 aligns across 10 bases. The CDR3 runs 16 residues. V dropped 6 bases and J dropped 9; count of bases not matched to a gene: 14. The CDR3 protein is CASRRMGQGTVGEQFF. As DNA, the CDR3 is TGTGCCAGCAGGAGGATGGGACAGGGGACCGTCGGTGAGCAGTTCTTC.

The CDR3 protein is CSARRAGVGRNEQFF. In nucleotides, the CDR3 is TGCAGTGCTAGAAGGGCGGGAGTAGGTAGAAATGAGCAGTTCTTC. The V gene is TRBV20-1, the J gene TRBJ2-1, with 7 bases lining up with TRBD2. V dropped 2 bases and J dropped 7; count of bases not matched to a gene: 11. Germline V gene data show CDR1 as DFQATT and CDR2 as SNEGSKA (reference sequence). The CDR3 spans 15 residues.

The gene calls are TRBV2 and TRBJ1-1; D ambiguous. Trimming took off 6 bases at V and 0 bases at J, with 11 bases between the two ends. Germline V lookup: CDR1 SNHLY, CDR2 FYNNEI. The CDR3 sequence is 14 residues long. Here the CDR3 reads CASSTLTVNTEAFF. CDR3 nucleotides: TGTGCCAGCAGCACGCTTACAGTGAACACTGAAGCTTTCTTT. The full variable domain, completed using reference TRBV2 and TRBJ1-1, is EPEVTQTPSHQVTQMGQEVILRCVPISNHLYFYWYRQILGQKVEFLVSFYNNEISEKSEIFDDQFSVERPDGSNFTLKIRSTKLEDSAMYFCASSTLTVNTEAFFGQGTRLTVV.

For the CDR3, the DNA is TGTGCCAGCAGCCCCGGGACTAGCGGGTCCCACGAGCAGTACTTC. Encoded protein: CASSPGTSGSHEQYF. The chain employs TRBV7-8 and TRBJ2-7, with TRBD2 identical over 12 bases. The germline CDR1 and CDR2 sequences are SGHVS and FQNEAQ. This CDR3 region has 15 residues. V trimming: 5 bases; J trimming: 5 bases; junction bases outside the gene matches: 7.

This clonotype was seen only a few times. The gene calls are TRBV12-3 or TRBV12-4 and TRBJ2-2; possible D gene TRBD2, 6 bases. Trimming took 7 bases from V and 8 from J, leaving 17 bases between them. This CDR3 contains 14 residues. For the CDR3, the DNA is TGTGCCAGCACCCTGGGACTGCTCGATGGGGAGCTGTTTTTT. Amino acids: CASTLGLLDGELFF.

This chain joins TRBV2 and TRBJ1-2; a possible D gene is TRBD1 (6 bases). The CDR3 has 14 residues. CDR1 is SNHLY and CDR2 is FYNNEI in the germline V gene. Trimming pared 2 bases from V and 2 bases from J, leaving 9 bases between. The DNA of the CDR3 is TGTGCCAGCAGTGAAATCCAGGGGAACTATGGCTACACCTTC. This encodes CASSEIQGNYGYTF.

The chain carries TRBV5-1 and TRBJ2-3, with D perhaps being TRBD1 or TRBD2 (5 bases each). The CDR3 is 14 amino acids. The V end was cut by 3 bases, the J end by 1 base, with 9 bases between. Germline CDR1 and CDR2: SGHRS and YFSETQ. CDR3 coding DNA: TGCGCCAGCAGCTCGGGGACCCGCACAGATACGCAGTATTTT. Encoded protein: CASSSGTRTDTQYF. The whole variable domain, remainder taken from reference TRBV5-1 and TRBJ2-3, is KAGVTQTPRYLIKTRGQQVTLSCSPISGHRSVSWYQQTPGQGLQFLFEYFSETQRNKGNFPGRFSGRQFSNSRSEMNVSTLELGDSALYLCASSSGTRTDTQYFGPGTRLTVL.

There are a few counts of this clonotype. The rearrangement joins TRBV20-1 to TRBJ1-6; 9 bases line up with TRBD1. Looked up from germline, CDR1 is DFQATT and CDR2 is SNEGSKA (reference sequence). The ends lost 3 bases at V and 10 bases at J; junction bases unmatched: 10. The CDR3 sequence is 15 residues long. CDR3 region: CSARSMGTGISPLHF. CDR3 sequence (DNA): TGCAGTGCTAGGTCGATGGGGACAGGGATCTCACCCCTCCACTTT.

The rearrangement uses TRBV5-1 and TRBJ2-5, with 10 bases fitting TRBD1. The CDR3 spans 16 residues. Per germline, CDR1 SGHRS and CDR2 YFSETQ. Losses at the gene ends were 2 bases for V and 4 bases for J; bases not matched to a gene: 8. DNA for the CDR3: TGCGCCAGCAGCTTTCGTGTCGGGACAGGGGCAGAGACCCAGTACTTC. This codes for CASSFRVGTGAETQYF.

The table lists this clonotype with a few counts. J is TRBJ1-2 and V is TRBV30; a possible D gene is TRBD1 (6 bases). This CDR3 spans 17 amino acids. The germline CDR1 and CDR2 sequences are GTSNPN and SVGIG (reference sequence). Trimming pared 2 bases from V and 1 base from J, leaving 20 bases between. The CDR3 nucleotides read TGTGCCTGGAGTCAAGGGGCAGGGGATTACCTTAACTATGGCTACACCTTC. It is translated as CAWSQGAGDYLNYGYTF.

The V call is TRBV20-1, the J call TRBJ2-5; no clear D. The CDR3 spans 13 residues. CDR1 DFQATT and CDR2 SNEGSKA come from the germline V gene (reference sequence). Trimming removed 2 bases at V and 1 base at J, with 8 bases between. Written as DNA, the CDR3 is TGCAGTGCTAGACATACTTTCCAAGAGACCCAGTACTTC. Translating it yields CSARHTFQETQYF.

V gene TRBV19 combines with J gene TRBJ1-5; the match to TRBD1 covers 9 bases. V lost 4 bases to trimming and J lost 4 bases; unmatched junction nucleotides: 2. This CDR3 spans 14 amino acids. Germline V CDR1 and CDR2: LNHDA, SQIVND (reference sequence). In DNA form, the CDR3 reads TGTGCCAGTAGTAAAGGGACAGGGAATCAGCCCCAGCATTTT. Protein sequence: CASSKGTGNQPQHF.

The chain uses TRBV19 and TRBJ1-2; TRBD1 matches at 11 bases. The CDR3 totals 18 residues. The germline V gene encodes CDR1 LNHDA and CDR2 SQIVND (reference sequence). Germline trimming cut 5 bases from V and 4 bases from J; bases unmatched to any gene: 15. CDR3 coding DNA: TGTGCCAGTAGTGGGTCAGCCGTCGGACAGGGGGCTCTCTATGGCTACACCTTC. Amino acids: CASSGSAVGQGALYGYTF.

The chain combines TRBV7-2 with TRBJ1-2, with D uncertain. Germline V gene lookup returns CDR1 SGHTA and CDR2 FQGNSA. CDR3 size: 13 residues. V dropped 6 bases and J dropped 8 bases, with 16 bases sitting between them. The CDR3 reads CASSSDQMRGYTF. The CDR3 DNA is TGTGCCAGCAGTTCCGACCAGATGAGGGGCTACACCTTC. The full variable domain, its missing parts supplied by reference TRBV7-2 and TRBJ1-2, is GAGVSQSPSNKVTEKGKDVELRCDPISGHTALYWYRQSLGQGLEFLIYFQGNSAPDKSGLPSDRFSAERTGGSVSTLTIQRTQQEDSAVYLCASSSDQMRGYTFGSGTRLTVV.

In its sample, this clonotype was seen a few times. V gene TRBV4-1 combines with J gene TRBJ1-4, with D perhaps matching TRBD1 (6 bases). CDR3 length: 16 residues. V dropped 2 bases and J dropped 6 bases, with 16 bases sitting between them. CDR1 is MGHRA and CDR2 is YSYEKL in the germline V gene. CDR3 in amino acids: CASSQPTRGRDEKLFF. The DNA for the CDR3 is TGCGCCAGCAGCCAACCGACCAGGGGACGGGATGAAAAACTGTTTTTT.

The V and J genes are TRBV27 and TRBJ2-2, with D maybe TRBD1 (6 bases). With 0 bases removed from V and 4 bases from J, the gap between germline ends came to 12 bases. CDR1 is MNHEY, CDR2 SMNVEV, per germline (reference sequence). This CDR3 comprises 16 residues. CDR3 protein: CASSLSGAGVTGELFF. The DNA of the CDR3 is TGTGCCAGCAGTTTATCGGGGGCAGGGGTCACCGGGGAGCTGTTTTTT.

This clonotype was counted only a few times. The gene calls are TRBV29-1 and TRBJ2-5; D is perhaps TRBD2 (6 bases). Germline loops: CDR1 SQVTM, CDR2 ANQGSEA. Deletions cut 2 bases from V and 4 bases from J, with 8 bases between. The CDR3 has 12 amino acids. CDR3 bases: TGCAGCGTTGAAAAGGGACTAGAGACCCAGTACTTC. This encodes CSVEKGLETQYF.